Below, 32 T cell receptor beta chains from the same sample are listed, as sequenced in a study of PD-1 blockade in mismatch repair-deficient tumors. Repertoires were generated with immunoSEQ multiplex PCR, while TCRdb's copy carries only in-frame clones and drops some. The table lists approximately 130,000 clones, 86% of them singletons. The sample in question was peripheral blood, obtained 44 weeks after starting pembrolizumab. The receptors here all came from an adult with mismatch repair-deficient cancer.

This rearrangement joins TRBV18 to TRBJ2-5; TRBD2 might be the D (6 bases). Trimming pared 3 bases from V and 5 bases from J, leaving 13 bases between. Per the germline V gene, CDR1 is KGHSH and CDR2 is LQKENI. The length of the CDR3 is 14 residues. CDR3 sequence: CASSPLGDLETQYF. CDR3 in DNA: TGTGCCAGCTCACCGTTAGGGGACTTGGAGACCCAGTACTTC.

The genes are TRBV18 and TRBJ2-3; D not resolved. Between the trimmed V and J ends, which lost 3 bases and 1 base, there was a span of 14 bases. The CDR3 contains 16 residues. CDR1 is KGHSH and CDR2 is LQKENI in the germline V gene. The CDR3 nucleotides are TGTGCCAGCTCACCGGGCGGAACTATTGGCACAGATACGCAGTATTTT. Translated, it gives CASSPGGTIGTDTQYF.

V and J are TRBV5-5 and TRBJ2-3; no clear D. From germline, CDR1 is SGHKS and CDR2 YYEKEE (reference sequence). Between the trimmed V and J ends, which lost 4 bases and 4 bases, there was a span of 10 bases. The CDR3 has 13 residues. CDR3 in amino acids: CASSGPRADTQYF. For the CDR3, the DNA is TGTGCCAGCAGCGGGCCTCGGGCAGATACGCAGTATTTT.

This clone was recorded once. The chain employs TRBV7-2 and TRBJ1-1; 7 bases map to TRBD1. J gave up 1 base and V 4 bases, and 12 bases lay outside the gene matches. Germline V gene lookup returns CDR1 SGHTA and CDR2 FQGNSA. The CDR3 has 17 amino acids. CDR3 nucleotide sequence: TGTGCCAGCAGCTCGTTAATTACAGGGGCGTCGAACACTGAAGCTTTCTTT. Its translation is CASSSLITGASNTEAFF.

This clone was found once. The V gene is TRBV11-2, the J gene TRBJ2-7; 8 positions match TRBD1. This CDR3 has 16 amino acids. The V and J ends lost 5 bases and 2 bases, in that order; junction bases with no gene match: 11. The germline V gene has CDR1 SGHAT and CDR2 FQNNGV. For the CDR3, the DNA is TGTGCCAGCAGCCCAGGGGGCCGGATCATCACCTACGAGCAGTACTTC. Translating it yields CASSPGGRIITYEQYF.

This CDR3 reads CASSLRDRAQETQYF. Here the CDR3 DNA reads TGTGCCAGCAGCTTAAGAGACAGGGCCCAAGAGACCCAGTACTTC. The chain is built from TRBV7-6 and TRBJ2-5; 7 nucleotides agree with TRBD1. Germline CDR1 SGHVS, CDR2 FNYEAQ. The ends lost 2 bases at V and 1 base at J; junction bases unmatched: 4. The CDR3 totals 15 residues. The whole variable domain, remainder taken from reference TRBV7-6 and TRBJ2-5, is GAGVSQSPRYKVTKRGQDVALRCDPISGHVSLYWYRQALGQGPEFLTYFNYEAQQDKSGLPNDRFSAERPEGSISTLTIQRTEQRDSAMYRCASSLRDRAQETQYFGPGTRLLVL.

This chain links TRBV5-6 with TRBJ2-7, with D possibly being TRBD2 (5 bases). Germline assignment: CDR1 SGHDT and CDR2 YYEEEE. The germline V and J ends were trimmed by 3 bases and 2 bases, with 9 bases remaining between them. The CDR3 totals 13 residues. The CDR3 DNA reads TGTGCCAGCAGCTCCGGGATTACCTACGAGCAGTACTTC. Encoded protein: CASSSGITYEQYF.

The chain recombines TRBV28 with TRBJ2-3; 10 nucleotides match TRBD2. Unmatched junction bases numbered 6, after V lost 7 bases and J lost 2 bases. CDR1 is MDHEN, CDR2 SYDVKM, per germline. There are 15 residues in the CDR3. The CDR3 DNA is TGTGCCAGCAAGAAGCGGGAGGGCCACACAGATACGCAGTATTTT. Protein: CASKKREGHTDTQYF.

This chain connects TRBV4-1 to TRBJ1-1; no reliable D call. The CDR3 runs to 14 residues. V lost 0 bases, J lost 3 bases, and 8 bases lay in between. Germline lookup yields CDR1 MGHRA and CDR2 YSYEKL. The CDR3: CASSQEIKDTEAFF. DNA of the CDR3: TGCGCCAGCAGCCAAGAAATAAAGGACACTGAAGCTTTCTTT.

The rearrangement uses TRBV7-6 and TRBJ2-3, with 8 bases fitting TRBD1. V shed 5 bases, J shed 1 base, and the junction held 8 bases outside the gene matches. Germline assignment: CDR1 SGHVS and CDR2 FNYEAQ. The CDR3 sequence is 16 residues long. CDR3 bases: TGTGCCAGCAGCCGAGGACAGGGCGAAGGCACAGATACGCAGTATTTT. It yields the protein CASSRGQGEGTDTQYF.

This rearrangement joins TRBV4-3 to TRBJ2-1; D is undetermined. With 8 bases removed from V and 4 bases from J, the gap between germline ends came to 15 bases. From germline, CDR1 is LGHNA and CDR2 YSLEER. CDR3 size: 14 residues. The CDR3 region is CASARAFDYNEQFF. The CDR3 DNA reads TGCGCCAGCGCCCGAGCATTTGATTACAATGAGCAGTTCTTC.

The chain uses TRBV1 and TRBJ2-1; the table calls TRBD2, which could not be checked here. TRBV1 constitutes a pseudogene. This CDR3 spans 16 amino acids. The CDR3 nucleotides are TGCACCAGCAGCCGTCCCCCAGCGGGAAGCTACAATGAGCAGTTCTTC. Amino acids: CTSSRPPAGSYNEQFF.

This chain joins TRBV18 and TRBJ1-1; TRBD1 aligns across 8 bases. The V gene's germline CDR1 is KGHSH and CDR2 LQKENI. The J segment lost 0 bases and the V segment lost 2 bases, leaving 2 bases of the junction unmatched. This CDR3 has 15 residues. CDR3 coding DNA: TGTGCCAGCTCACCAGCAGGGGGCATGAACACTGAAGCTTTCTTT. It is translated as CASSPAGGMNTEAFF.

The rearrangement uses TRBV6-5 and TRBJ1-5; D unclear. This CDR3 is built from 14 residues. Germline loops: CDR1 MNHEY, CDR2 SVGAGI. V was shortened by 2 bases and J by 4 bases, with 9 bases between the two germline ends. CDR3 bases: TGTGCCAGCAGTTACGGTCCGCTAAATCAGCCCCAGCATTTT. Its protein is CASSYGPLNQPQHF.

The count of this clone is one. The gene calls are TRBV7-9 and TRBJ1-4; 7 nucleotides match TRBD1. Germline CDR1 and CDR2: SEHNR and FQNEAQ (reference sequence). The CDR3 consists of 15 residues. Trimming at V came to 1 base and at J to 7 bases, leaving 6 bases not matched to a gene. CDR3 amino acids: CASSLDGQDREKLFF. CDR3 nucleotide sequence: TGTGCCAGCAGCTTAGACGGACAGGATCGTGAAAAACTGTTTTTT.

V and J are TRBV7-3 and TRBJ2-1; TRBD2 aligns across 7 bases. Trimming at V came to 0 bases and at J to 9 bases, leaving 8 bases not matched to a gene. The CDR3 contains 15 residues. CDR1 is SGHTA and CDR2 is FQGTGA in the germline V gene. Here the CDR3 reads CASSLTGGLAIEQFF. The CDR3 DNA reads as TGTGCCAGCAGCTTAACGGGAGGGCTAGCGATTGAGCAGTTCTTC.

The CDR3 protein is CASSSGTYEQYF. Written as DNA, the CDR3 is TGTGCCAGCAGCTCAGGGACCTACGAGCAGTACTTC. The chain joins TRBV13 to TRBJ2-7; D might be TRBD1 (5 bases). This CDR3 has 12 amino acids. Germline V gene lookup returns CDR1 PRHDT and CDR2 FYEKMQ (reference sequence). V lost 4 bases and J 2 bases, leaving 6 bases between the germline ends.

This clone was recorded a few times. The rearrangement uses TRBV14 and TRBJ2-1; D may correspond to TRBD1 or TRBD2 (5 bases each). The V end was cut by 0 bases, the J end by 8 bases, with 14 bases between. Germline V lookup: CDR1 SGHDN, CDR2 FVKESK. This CDR3 is 15 amino acids long. CDR3 loop: CASSQDWGGLHEQFF. DNA for the CDR3: TGTGCCAGCAGCCAAGATTGGGGCGGGTTACATGAGCAGTTCTTC.

This clone was counted between two and nine times. This chain connects TRBV6-1 to TRBJ1-4, with 9 bases aligning to TRBD1. CDR3 size: 16 residues. The germline V gene encodes CDR1 MNHNS and CDR2 SASEGT. V lost 4 bases and J lost 7; bases outside the gene matches: 10. This CDR3 is CASSGGQGSGSEKLFF. Here the CDR3 DNA reads TGTGCCAGCAGTGGTGGACAGGGGAGCGGATCTGAAAAACTGTTTTTT.

The chain couples TRBV19 to TRBJ2-1, with 9 bases aligning to TRBD1. Trimming removed 10 bases from V and 2 bases from J; junction bases left unmatched: 6. CDR3 length: 14 amino acids. Per germline, CDR1 LNHDA and CDR2 SQIVND (reference sequence). The CDR3 DNA reads TGTGCCACACGACAGGGGGGAACCTACAATGAGCAGTTCTTC. Its translation is CATRQGGTYNEQFF.

About this clone itself: The junction shows a germline mismatch at one end, possibly a read error. The V gene is TRBV28, the J gene TRBJ2-7; the match to TRBD1 covers 8 bases. Germline V gives CDR1 MDHEN, CDR2 SYDVKM. This CDR3 has 11 residues. CDR3 protein: CASSAGGAVNF. The CDR3 region has the DNA TGTGCCAGCAGCGCAGGGGGCGCTGTCAACTTC. Full variable domain (rest looked up from reference TRBV28 and TRBJ2-7): DVKVTQSSRYLVKRTGEKVFLECVQDMDHENMFWYRQDPGLGLRLIYFSYDVKMKEKGDIPEGYSVSREKKERFSLILESASTNQTSMYLCASSAGGAVNFGPGTRLTVT.

This clone appeared a few times. The V gene is TRBV9, the J gene TRBJ2-7; D possibly corresponds to TRBD2 (6 bases). Germline loops: CDR1 SGDLS, CDR2 YYNGEE. V was clipped by 4 bases and J by 3 bases, with 14 bases between them. There are 14 residues in the CDR3. Here the CDR3 reads CASSREEGRYEQYF. For the CDR3, the DNA is TGTGCCAGCAGCAGAGAGGAGGGCCGCTACGAGCAGTACTTC.

This chain uses TRBV9 with TRBJ2-5; 8 nucleotides align to TRBD1. Trimming cost V 3 bases and J 5 bases; bases outside gene matches: 9. This CDR3 comprises 15 residues. The V gene's germline CDR1 is SGDLS and CDR2 YYNGEE. The CDR3 DNA reads TGTGCCAGCAGCGAGAGACAGGGGTGGGGGGAGACCCAGTACTTC. It encodes CASSERQGWGETQYF.

The rearrangement uses TRBV5-1 and TRBJ2-3; D may correspond to TRBD1 or TRBD2 (5 bases each). Germline CDR1 SGHRS, CDR2 YFSETQ. The CDR3 spans 15 residues. V was cut by 4 bases and J by 2 bases, with 14 bases left in between. In DNA, the CDR3 is TGCGCCAGCAGCGGGGGTTCTCCCCACACAGATACGCAGTATTTT. Translated: CASSGGSPHTDTQYF.

V is TRBV10-2 and J is TRBJ2-7; the D is unclear. Germline-derived CDR1 and CDR2 are WSHSY and SAAADI. Trimming left V 4 bases short and J 2 bases short, with 6 bases between. The CDR3 is 12 amino acids. This CDR3 is CASSAETYEQYF. In DNA form, the CDR3 reads TGCGCCAGCAGTGCAGAAACCTACGAGCAGTACTTC.

The V call is TRBV28, the J call TRBJ1-5; TRBD1 is a possible D gene (5 bases). The CDR3 is 16 residues long. The ends were cut back, 3 bases at V and 6 bases at J, with 18 bases in the middle. Germline V gene sequence: CDR1 MDHEN, CDR2 SYDVKM. The CDR3 bases are TGTGCCAGCAGTTTTTTTATCCGCAGGGTGCCTCAGCCCCAGCATTTT. This translates into CASSFFIRRVPQPQHF.

The J gene is TRBJ2-1, the V gene TRBV25-1; 7 positions agree with TRBD2. V was clipped by 6 bases and J by 1 base; unmatched bases: 12. There are 17 residues in the CDR3. Per the germline V gene, CDR1 is MGHDK and CDR2 is SYGVNS. Written as DNA, the CDR3 is TGTGCCAGCAGCTCGTACGGCGGGAGTAGGTCCTACAATGAGCAGTTCTTC. Its translation is CASSSYGGSRSYNEQFF.

The chain combines TRBV7-2 with TRBJ2-7; the match to TRBD1 covers 9 bases. This CDR3 contains 13 residues. The trim removed 5 bases at V and 7 bases at J, leaving 6 bases unmatched. Germline assignment: CDR1 SGHTA and CDR2 FQGNSA. The CDR3 region has the DNA TGTGCCAGCAGCCTAAGGGACAGGGATGAGCAGTACTTC. Translation: CASSLRDRDEQYF. The entire variable domain, with the rest obtained from reference TRBV7-2 and TRBJ2-7, is as follows: GAGVSQSPSNKVTEKGKDVELRCDPISGHTALYWYRQSLGQGLEFLIYFQGNSAPDKSGLPSDRFSAERTGGSVSTLTIQRTQQEDSAVYLCASSLRDRDEQYFGPGTRLTVT.

The chain uses TRBV7-2 and TRBJ2-3; tentatively, D is TRBD2 (5 bases). The ends were cut back, 8 bases at V and 6 bases at J, with 18 bases in the middle. CDR3 length equals 14 residues. Germline loops: CDR1 SGHTA, CDR2 FQGNSA. The CDR3: CASLVAYTRDTQYF. The DNA of the CDR3 is TGTGCCAGCTTGGTAGCGTACACACGTGATACGCAGTATTTT. The full variable domain, in which reference TRBV7-2 and TRBJ2-3 provide the parts outside the CDR3, is GAGVSQSPSNKVTEKGKDVELRCDPISGHTALYWYRQSLGQGLEFLIYFQGNSAPDKSGLPSDRFSAERTGGSVSTLTIQRTQQEDSAVYLCASLVAYTRDTQYFGPGTRLTVL.

The chain joins TRBV5-5 to TRBJ2-7; TRBD1 matches at 11 bases. V was pared by 2 bases and J by 5 bases, with 6 bases of the junction left unmatched. This CDR3 spans 15 amino acids. CDR1 is SGHKS, CDR2 YYEKEE, per germline (reference sequence). The CDR3 nucleotides read TGTGCCAGCAGCTTCTACGGGACAGGGGGTAACGAGCAGTACTTC. Its protein product is CASSFYGTGGNEQYF.

The chain carries TRBV7-9 and TRBJ2-1; 8 bases match TRBD2. Trimming cost V 5 bases and J 6 bases; bases outside gene matches: 12. CDR1 and CDR2 from the germline V gene are SEHNR and FQNEAQ (reference sequence). The CDR3 has 16 residues. The CDR3 nucleotides are TGTGCCAGCAGCAGACGGGGGGGGCCAAGGCCCAATGAGCAGTTCTTC. The encoded protein is CASSRRGGPRPNEQFF. Supplemented by reference TRBV7-9 and TRBJ2-1, the full variable domain reads DTGVSQNPRHKITKRGQNVTFRCDPISEHNRLYWYRQTLGQGPEFLTYFQNEAQLEKSRLLSDRFSAERPKGSFSTLEIQRTEQGDSAMYLCASSRRGGPRPNEQFFGPGTRLTVL.

The chain joins TRBV30 to TRBJ1-2; D remains ambiguous. Trimming took 2 bases from V and 0 from J, leaving 7 bases between them. CDR1 GTSNPN and CDR2 SVGIG come from the germline V gene (reference sequence). The CDR3 is 13 residues long. Here the CDR3 DNA reads TGTGCCTGGAGTACGGATTCTAACTATGGCTACACCTTC. Translation: CAWSTDSNYGYTF.